Listed below are T cell receptor beta chains from one sample, sequenced in a study of blood T cells in healthy people across ages. Using its own MiXCR run on the 5' RACE reads, TCRdb lists one record per CDR3 protein. This sample has 1.5 million to 2 million distinct CDR3 sequences, with approximately 32% found just once. Material for sequencing was blood. All receptors come from a woman in her 30s in good health. Each CDR3 is given with its conserved first and last residue. D genes are given only for firm matches. Clone size is not always given. Where it is, it says once, few, many or a class for expanded clones.

TRBJ2-7 TRBV18 TRBD1 NA TGTGCCAGCTCACCCACCCACGCGGACAGGGAAGACTACGAGCAGTACTTC CASSPTHADREDYEQYF
TRBJ2-7 TRBV14 NA NA TGTGCCTGCAGCCAAGAGCGGACTTGGGCGTACGAGCAGTACTTC CACSQERTWAYEQYF
TRBJ2-7 TRBV12-3/TRBV12-4 TRBD1 many TGTGCCAGCAGTTTCGACAGGGTAAAATACGAGCAGTACTTC CASSFDRVKYEQYF
TRBJ2-1 TRBV14 TRBD2 NA TGTGCCAGCAGCCGCGGGGTAGCGGGGTACAATGAGCAGTTCTTC CASSRGVAGYNEQFF
TRBJ1-2 TRBV18 NA few TGTGCCAGCTCACCACCGGCAGGGCGGAGGGACTATGGCTACACCTTC CASSPPAGRRDYGYTF
TRBJ2-3 TRBV3-1 TRBD2 NA TGTGCCAGCAGCCAAGAAGCGTCGGGATCGGGAGGGAGCACAGATACGCAGTATTTT CASSQEASGSGGSTDTQYF
TRBJ2-1 TRBV12-3/TRBV12-4 NA few TGTGCCAGCAGTTTTTCGTCTCGAGGGTACAATGAGCAGTTCTTC CASSFSSRGYNEQFF
TRBJ2-3 TRBV2 NA few TGTGCCAGCAGGGAGTTAGGCACAGATACGCAGTATTTT CASRELGTDTQYF
TRBJ1-2 TRBV13 NA many TGTGCCAGCAGCCAGGGGACCGGGGATTATGGCTACACCTTC CASSQGTGDYGYTF
TRBJ2-1 TRBV5-6 TRBD2 NA TGTGCCAGCAGCTTGACTCAGGCCGGGGGGTACAATGAGCAGTTCTTC CASSLTQAGGYNEQFF
TRBJ1-1 TRBV5-1 NA NA TGCGCCAGCAGCACCGGACGGCCTGAAGCTTTCTTT CASSTGRPEAFF
TRBJ2-5 TRBV6-1 TRBD2 NA TGTGCCAGCAGTGCACTAGCGTCTCGTGGCATCCAAGAGACCCAGTACTTC CASSALASRGIQETQYF
TRBJ2-5 TRBV9 TRBD2 NA TGTGCCAGCAGCGTGACCATCGGACTAGCGGGGGGATCCCAAGAGACCCAGTACTTC CASSVTIGLAGGSQETQYF
TRBJ2-7 TRBV6-6 NA NA TGTGCCAGCAGTTCCCGGACAACTTCCTACGAGCAGTACTTC CASSSRTTSYEQYF
TRBJ1-2 TRBV7-3 NA NA TGTGCCAGCAGCTTAGGGCCAACGGGGGGCTACACCTTC CASSLGPTGGYTF
TRBJ2-5 TRBV7-2 NA few TGTGCCAGCACTCGGACCGGAAAGTACTTC CASTRTGKYF
TRBJ2-1 TRBV20-1 TRBD1 NA TGCAGTGCTAGAGGGACAGGGGGAGAGCAGGGGGGCGACAATGAGCAGTTCTTC CSARGTGGEQGGDNEQFF
TRBJ2-1 TRBV27 TRBD2 NA TGTGCCAGCACCCTAACCGGGACTAGCGGGAGGGCCCCATTAGTAAGATACTACAATGAGCAGTTCTTC CASTLTGTSGRAPLVRYYNEQFF
TRBJ1-6 TRBV4-1 TRBD1 few TGCGCCAGCAGCCAAGATTATACAGGGGAGGATAATTCACCCCTCCACTTT CASSQDYTGEDNSPLHF
TRBJ2-1 TRBV6-1 NA NA TGTGCCAGCAGCCGCCTACAAGGTGGCTACACATACAATGAGCAGTTCTTC CASSRLQGGYTYNEQFF
TRBJ2-7 TRBV7-9 NA few TGTGCCAGCAGCCCATCTCCAGGCCAGGGAGGCGAGCAGTACTTC CASSPSPGQGGEQYF
TRBJ1-1 TRBV7-3 NA NA TGTGCCAGCAGCCGTTTTATAGGTGAAGCTTTCTTT CASSRFIGEAFF
TRBJ1-2 TRBV5-1 NA many TGCGCCAGCAGCTCCGGTGGGAGTCAGGGTGGCTACACCTTC CASSSGGSQGGYTF
TRBJ2-3 TRBV6-6 NA NA TGTGTCAGCAGTCACAGGGTGTACAGCACAGATACGCAGTATTTT CVSSHRVYSTDTQYF
TRBJ2-1 TRBV10-2 TRBD2 NA TGCGCCAGCAGTGAGTCGCGGCTAGCGGACTTCTCCTACAATGAGCAGTTCTTC CASSESRLADFSYNEQFF
TRBJ1-2 TRBV7-8 NA few TGTGCCAGCAGCTTAGGGCGACTAATTAACTATGGCTACACCTTC CASSLGRLINYGYTF
TRBJ1-1 TRBV5-5 NA few TGTGCCAGCAGCGGCGGGGGGCTGGGCACTGAAGCTTTCTTT CASSGGGLGTEAFF
TRBJ1-1 TRBV3-1 TRBD1 NA TGTGCCAGCAGCCAGGCAATAACAGGGGACGGTGACACTGAAGCTTTCTTT CASSQAITGDGDTEAFF
TRBJ1-4 TRBV6-2/TRBV6-3 NA NA TGTGCCAGCAGTTACCTGGGAGCTCTGCCAGCTAATGAAAAACTGTTTTTT CASSYLGALPANEKLFF
TRBJ2-4 TRBV6-6 NA NA TGTGCCAGCAGTTACTCGGACGGAGTCCTAGAGCAGTACTTC CASSYSDGVLEQYF
TRBJ1-2 TRBV7-2 NA NA TGTGCCAGCAGCTTAGGGAGTGAGCGTCAGCAGGGCTACACCTTC CASSLGSERQQGYTF
TRBJ1-6 TRBV6-2/TRBV6-3 NA NA TGTGCCAGCACCCAGGGAAATTCACCCCTCCACTTT CASTQGNSPLHF
TRBJ1-1 TRBV15 NA NA TGTGCCACCAGCAGAGACGTGAACACTGAAGCTTTCTTT CATSRDVNTEAFF
TRBJ2-1 TRBV6-6 NA NA TGTGCCAGCAGTTACAGGGTTGGGAATGAGCAGTTCTTC CASSYRVGNEQFF
TRBJ2-7 TRBV20-1 TRBD1 NA TGCAGTGCTAGAATTTCCCCCCGACAGGGGGAGGACGAGCAGTACTTC CSARISPRQGEDEQYF
TRBJ2-7 TRBV5-1 NA NA TGCGCCAGCGGCCCAGGGTCCTACGAGCAGTACTTC CASGPGSYEQYF
TRBJ2-1 TRBV12-3/TRBV12-4 NA NA TGTGCCAGCAGCCGGGAAGCCTACAATGAGCAGTTCTTC CASSREAYNEQFF
TRBJ2-1 TRBV7-9 TRBD2 few TGTGCCAGCAGTAGGGGTAGCGGGAGGACTAACTACAATGAGCAGTTCTTC CASSRGSGRTNYNEQFF
TRBJ2-5 TRBV7-9 NA NA TGTGCCAGCAGCCCCGCCGAATGGTTCGGGGAGACCCAGTACTTC CASSPAEWFGETQYF
TRBJ1-3 TRBV6-6 NA NA TGTGCCAGCAGTTACGTGGAGGGTGGAAACACCATATATTTT CASSYVEGGNTIYF
TRBJ2-7 TRBV5-1 TRBD1 NA TGCGCCAGCAGCTTGGCGGGACAGGGGGTCGCCTACGAGCAGTACTTC CASSLAGQGVAYEQYF
TRBJ2-4 TRBV28 NA NA TGTGCCAGCAGGTCCCGAATAGCCAAAAACATTCAGTACTTC CASRSRIAKNIQYF
TRBJ1-1 TRBV15 NA NA TGTGCCACCAGCAGAGATCGGGGAGGACTGAACACTGAAGCTTTCTTT CATSRDRGGLNTEAFF
TRBJ1-1 TRBV27 NA NA TGTGCCAGCGCGACATCGTACAGCCCTAACACTGAAGCTTTCTTT CASATSYSPNTEAFF
TRBJ2-2 TRBV6-5 NA few TGTGCCAGCAGTTACTCGAGCGAGATCTGGGAGCTGTTTTTT CASSYSSEIWELFF
TRBJ2-7 TRBV5-1 NA NA TGCGCCAGCAGTACGAACGGCGAGCAGTACTTC CASSTNGEQYF
TRBJ1-5 TRBV6-1 NA few TGTGCCAGCAGTGAGTCAGGGTGGGTTCAGCCCCAGCATTTT CASSESGWVQPQHF
TRBJ2-7 TRBV4-1 TRBD2 NA TGCGCCAGCAGCCAAGGACGAGCGGGACGGTCCACCTACGAGCAGTACTTC CASSQGRAGRSTYEQYF
TRBJ2-7 TRBV14 NA NA TGTGCCAGCAGCCAAAACGAATGGAACTACGAGCAGTACTTC CASSQNEWNYEQYF
TRBJ2-5 TRBV3-1 TRBD2 NA TGTGCCAGCGCACTAGCGGGGGGTCAGGAGACCCAGTACTTC CASALAGGQETQYF
TRBJ2-1 TRBV24-1 NA NA NA CATSSSGQTHNEQFF
TRBJ2-3 TRBV10-3 TRBD2 few TGTGCCATCAGTGAGGAAGGGACTAGCGGGATACTAGATACGCAGTATTTT CAISEEGTSGILDTQYF
TRBJ2-5 TRBV6-6 NA NA TGTGCCACCGGGGGAGCGGAGACCCAGTACTTC CATGGAETQYF